Below are 11 T cell receptor beta chains sequenced from a single sample in a study of blood T cells in healthy people across ages. Alongside a J-beta primer mix, a sample-barcoded 5' primer served in a second PCR lasting about 7 to 11 cycles. TCRdb reanalysed the 5' RACE reads using MiXCR and keeps one entry per CDR3 protein. The sample lists 500,000 to 550,000 distinct CDR3 sequences, 24% seen once, with roughly 9% in the top ten. These data were likewise used in another study, on T cells of mothers and their children.

The specimen sequenced was blood. These TCRs come from a boy aged 5-17 years in good health.

This clonotype was found many times. This chain joins TRBV28 and TRBJ2-4; 12 nucleotides agree with TRBD2. In germline, CDR1 is MDHEN, CDR2 SYDVKM. The CDR3 extends over 19 amino acids. The V and J ends lost 10 bases and 1 base, in that order; junction bases with no gene match: 17. The CDR3 DNA reads as TGTGCCACCAAAACCGGCGGGCTAGCGGGGGGGCTGGCCAAAAACATTCAGTACTTC. Translating it yields CATKTGGLAGGLAKNIQYF.

This chain uses TRBV5-6 with TRBJ2-5; either TRBD1 or TRBD2 may supply D (5 bases each). In germline, CDR1 is SGHDT, CDR2 YYEEEE. The length of the CDR3 is 17 residues. V lost 1 base and J lost 4, with 20 bases in between. The CDR3: CASSLRFRAEGLETQYF. In nucleotides, the CDR3 is TGTGCCAGCAGCTTGCGGTTTCGAGCAGAGGGGTTAGAGACCCAGTACTTC. The full variable domain, in which reference TRBV5-6 and TRBJ2-5 provide the parts outside the CDR3, is DAGVTQSPTHLIKTRGQQVTLRCSPKSGHDTVSWYQQALGQGPQFIFQYYEEEERQRGNFPDRFSGHQFPNYSSELNVNALLLGDSALYLCASSLRFRAEGLETQYFGPGTRLLVL.

The J gene is TRBJ2-7, the V gene TRBV7-6; D possibly corresponds to TRBD1 (6 bases). Trimming removed 3 bases from V and 7 bases from J, with 7 bases in between. Germline V gene data show CDR1 as SGHVS and CDR2 as FNYEAQ. This CDR3 has 11 amino acids. The CDR3 DNA reads TGTGCCAGCAGCTTTGGACAGGAGCAGTACTTC. Translated: CASSFGQEQYF.

This clonotype appeared once. The V and J genes are TRBV5-1 and TRBJ2-1; TRBD2 aligns across 7 bases. The CDR3 sequence is 12 residues long. V was pared by 5 bases and J by 7 bases, with 3 bases of the junction left unmatched. Germline CDR1 and CDR2: SGHRS and YFSETQ. The CDR3 DNA follows: TGCGCCAGCAGGTTCGGGGGGAATGAGCAGTTCTTC. This codes for CASRFGGNEQFF.

This clonotype has a handful of counts. V is TRBV29-1 and J is TRBJ2-3; D gene unclear. Between the trimmed V and J ends, which lost 7 bases and 2 bases, there was a span of 7 bases. This CDR3 spans 11 amino acids. CDR1 is SQVTM and CDR2 is ANQGSEA in the germline V gene. The CDR3: CSERVTDTQYF. CDR3 in DNA: TGCAGCGAACGGGTCACAGATACGCAGTATTTT.

There are a few counts of this clonotype. The junction differs from germline at one of its ends, possibly a read error. This chain links TRBV5-1 with TRBJ2-7, with 7 positions matching TRBD1. Germline CDR1 reads SGHRS; CDR2 reads YFSETQ. This CDR3 region has 16 residues. Here the CDR3 DNA reads TGTGCCAGCAGCTTCTCTAGACAGGGTGGTCCTGTCGAGCAGTACTTC. Amino acids: CASSFSRQGGPVEQYF.

The rearrangement joins TRBV19 to TRBJ2-7; 7 bases fit TRBD1. The V and J ends lost 5 bases and 4 bases, in that order; junction bases with no gene match: 5. CDR1 LNHDA and CDR2 SQIVND come from the germline V gene (reference sequence). The CDR3 is made up of 13 amino acids. CDR3: CASSVGTDYEQYF. CDR3 sequence (DNA): TGTGCCAGTAGTGTCGGGACAGATTACGAGCAGTACTTC.

This chain connects TRBV9 to TRBJ2-5, with D possibly being TRBD2 (6 bases). This CDR3 region has 16 residues. Deletions cut 4 bases from V and 2 bases from J, with 18 bases between. Germline V gene sequence: CDR1 SGDLS, CDR2 YYNGEE. CDR3: CASSIGSGTSQETQYF. CDR3 sequence (DNA): TGTGCCAGCAGCATCGGGAGCGGAACTTCTCAAGAGACCCAGTACTTC.

In this sample, this clonotype turned up a few times. The rearrangement joins TRBV5-5 to TRBJ1-2; D perhaps matches TRBD1 (6 bases). The CDR3 loop spans 15 amino acids. The V gene's germline CDR1 is SGHKS and CDR2 YYEKEE (reference sequence). Trimming cost V 1 base and J 3 bases, with 13 bases left between them. In nucleotides, the CDR3 is TGTGCCAGCAGCTTGAGCCCGACAGGAGACTATGGCTACACCTTC. Translating gives CASSLSPTGDYGYTF.

This clonotype has at least ten counts. The chain links TRBV9 to TRBJ1-4, with 9 bases that match TRBD1. CDR1 is SGDLS and CDR2 is YYNGEE in the germline V gene. The CDR3 sequence is 14 residues long. J lost 8 bases, V lost 2 bases, and 4 bases had no gene match. The CDR3 sequence: CASSVLDRGEKLFF. CDR3 sequence (DNA): TGTGCCAGCAGCGTCTTGGACAGGGGCGAAAAACTGTTTTTT.

This clonotype was picked up a small number of times. V is TRBV11-2 and J is TRBJ2-1; D possibly uses TRBD1 or TRBD2 (5 bases each). The germline V and J ends were trimmed by 0 bases and 5 bases, with 20 bases remaining between them. The germline V gene has CDR1 SGHAT and CDR2 FQNNGV. This CDR3 region has 18 residues. CDR3 amino acids: CASSLDTSEGLRDNEQFF. Here the CDR3 DNA reads TGTGCCAGCAGCTTAGACACGTCCGAGGGGCTAAGGGACAATGAGCAGTTCTTC.